This T cell receptor beta chain stems from a study of blood T cells in healthy people across ages (dated by TCRdb to the mid-2010s). Study-level background: In model experiments, roughly one uniquely barcoded TCR beta cDNA molecule per two T cells was captured by template switching. The study measured age-related changes in TCR beta repertoire diversity using deep sequencing normalized with unique cDNA molecular identifiers. Four age groups were formed from the donors: young (average approximately 15 years), middle-aged (roughly 38), aged (roughly 58) and long-lived (less than 85). Using the same blood draw, the study looked at two additional independent replicas of 1 million unique cDNA reads for two donors, one aged 18 to 30 and the other aged 80 or older.

The roughly 39 donors, aged roughly 6 to 100 years, were systemically healthy Caucasian individuals from Russia. Approximately 9 milliliters of peripheral blood were collected from each donor into EDTA-treated Vacutainer tubes. Ficoll-Paque density-gradient centrifugation was used to isolate PBMCs, with at least 6.5 million obtained per sample. Trizol reagent was used to extract total RNA from the PBMCs, yielding at least 5 micrograms per sample. For every donor, flow cytometry on a PBMC aliquot measured the percentage of naive CD45RAhigh/CD27high T cells. The library was obtained by 5' RACE. Sequenced using an Illumina HiSeq 2500. A second PCR of about 7 to 12 cycles was run with a J-beta primer mix and a sample-barcoded 5' primer. Each TCR beta cDNA molecule received a unique molecular identifier from a template-switch 5' adaptor carrying 12 random nucleotides. Each sample yielded at least 3 million CDR3-containing paired-end reads. First-strand cDNA synthesis was performed from all RNA using the Mint cDNA synthesis kit, with priming by a TRBC-specific oligonucleotide. Following uracil-DNA glycosylase treatment, all cDNA underwent a first 18-cycle PCR with the universal primers M1SS and BC2_uni_R. As for how the authors treated the data: For normalization, 1 million high-quality reads, each with a distinct molecular identifier, were randomly selected from each sample. Instead of being binned into consensus sequences, reads that shared molecular identifiers were thrown out. MiTCR, run with a Q25 quality threshold and the strictest error-elimination algorithm, handled CDR3 identification, clonotype clustering and error correction. A nonparametric unseen species model with Euler transformation was used to estimate lower-bound total TCR beta diversity. TCRdb cleaned the public reads at Q25 with fastp, built clones with MiXCR and kept in-frame beta chains. Every entry covers one CDR3 protein and lists the most common genes and DNA from its rows. These V and J calls are TCRdb output, not the study's own analysis. The sample records some 890,000 distinct CDR3 sequences, almost 30% of which are singletons. The biggest ten clones account for roughly 10% of the sample.

Trimming leaves V shorter by 3 bases and J shorter by 1 base, with the junction holding 6 bases beyond the gene matches. There are 15 amino acids in the CDR3, from cysteine to phenylalanine inclusive. Kept here is only the CDR3 DNA, which spans 45 bases and is read in frame from base 1. According to the germline V gene (reference sequence), CDR1 reads LGHDT and CDR2 reads YNNKEL. In this sample, this clonotype turned up many times. Its antigen specificity is not known. No much larger clone is present one base from it, and per-base qualities are unavailable. What the authors observed across the whole study: Compared with the aged group, the long-lived group had more naive CD4+ T cells, fewer expanded clones and increased TCR diversity, suggesting age selection. Observed TCR beta diversity per million T cells fell roughly linearly with age, and a significant reduction was already apparent by age roughly 40. Conclusive comparison of naive and antigen-experienced compartments was prevented by the profiling of bulk unsorted PBMCs. Observed TCR beta diversity correlated strongly with the percentage of naive T cells measured by flow cytometry. Donor CMV infection status was unknown, potentially confounding age-related changes in expanded clonotypes. Estimates of total diversity based on one million sequenced T cells were regarded as lower bounds and as underestimates.

Separately, the same data were catalogued under a study of T cells of mothers and their children. The second study reports: The donors were nine systemically healthy Caucasian individuals, made up of three mothers and their six children. cDNA synthesis consumed the entire amount of extracted RNA, loaded at roughly 1.5 ug RNA in each 15 ul reaction. In the second PCR, the M1S primer added sample barcodes and 2-4 random nucleotides. Over 8 million TCR beta CDR3 reads came from each mother, compared with about 3.2 million reads from each child. In both related and unrelated pairs, thymic selection shapes the output of TCR recombination in a similar way, with inherited differences having only a minor effect. Normalized repertoire overlap was always found to be slightly, but never significantly, higher in related mother-child pairs than in unrelated mother-child pairs. No persistent microchimeric T cell clones were found, with a detection sensitivity of roughly 92 clones per million clonotypes. The study used deep NGS to compare TCR beta repertoires of mothers and children, seeking features distinguishing related mother-child pairs from unrelated individuals. The mean age was 40 +/- 4 years for the mothers and around 10 +/- 4 years for the children. After adapter ligation with NEBNext reagents, the libraries were sequenced on Illumina HiSeq 2000 with 100+100 nt paired-end reads. To prevent cross-contamination, the mother and child libraries were prepared a month apart and were sequenced in separate runs. For each donor, somewhere between roughly 450,000 and 2,000,000 distinct TCR beta clonotypes were identified. Naive TCR beta clonotypes were estimated from low-frequency clonotypes matched to each donor's FACS-determined naive share, without sorting.

This sequence uses TRBV3-1 and TRBJ2-7; TRBD1 agrees with 7 junctional bases. The material sequenced was blood. This TCR derives from a woman in her thirties or forties in good health. The CDR3 loop reads CASSQMTGPSYEQYF. The nucleotide sequence is given as TGTGCCAGCAGCCAGATGACAGGGCCTTCCTACGAGCAGTACTTC.